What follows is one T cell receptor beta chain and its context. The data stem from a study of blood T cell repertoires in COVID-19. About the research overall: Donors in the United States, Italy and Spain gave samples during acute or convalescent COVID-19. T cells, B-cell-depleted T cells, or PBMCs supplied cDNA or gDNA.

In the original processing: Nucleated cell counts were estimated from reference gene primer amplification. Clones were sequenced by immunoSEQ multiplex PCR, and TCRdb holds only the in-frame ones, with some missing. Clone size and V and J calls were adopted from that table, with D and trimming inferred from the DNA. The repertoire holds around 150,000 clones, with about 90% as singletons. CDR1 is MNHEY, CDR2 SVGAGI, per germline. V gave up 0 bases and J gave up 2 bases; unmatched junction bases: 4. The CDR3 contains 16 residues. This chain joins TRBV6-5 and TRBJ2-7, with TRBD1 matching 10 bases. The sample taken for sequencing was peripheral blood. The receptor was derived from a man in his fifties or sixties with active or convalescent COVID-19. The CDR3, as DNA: TGTGCCAGCAGTTACTCGAGGGACAGGGGTACCTACGAGCAGTACTTC. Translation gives CASSYSRDRGTYEQYF.